The T cell receptor beta chain under discussion was sequenced for a study of cytomegalovirus exposure and HLA in healthy donors. Whole-study results and caveats: Follow-up analysis found HLA locus-dependent TCR association rates, highest for DRB1 and lowest for HLA-C.

Note on this clone: Its target is not known.

The PCR had 60 Vbeta and 13 Jbeta primers. TCRdb's copy holds only in-frame clones and misses some; the assay was immunoSEQ multiplex PCR. The sample holds about 140,000 clones, about 80% seen once. Germline V gives CDR1 LNHDA, CDR2 SQIVND (reference sequence). The ends lost 7 bases at V and 10 bases at J; junction bases unmatched: 7. CDR3 length: 14 residues. This rearrangement joins TRBV19 to TRBJ2-5, with 15 bases identical to TRBD2. The source of this sequence is a man aged 25-45 years in good health and CMV-seropositive. The sample taken for sequencing was PBMCs. CDR3 nucleotide sequence: TGTGCCAGTACCCCTGGGGGACTAGCGGGGGGCCAGTACTTC. Translated: CASTPGGLAGGQYF.